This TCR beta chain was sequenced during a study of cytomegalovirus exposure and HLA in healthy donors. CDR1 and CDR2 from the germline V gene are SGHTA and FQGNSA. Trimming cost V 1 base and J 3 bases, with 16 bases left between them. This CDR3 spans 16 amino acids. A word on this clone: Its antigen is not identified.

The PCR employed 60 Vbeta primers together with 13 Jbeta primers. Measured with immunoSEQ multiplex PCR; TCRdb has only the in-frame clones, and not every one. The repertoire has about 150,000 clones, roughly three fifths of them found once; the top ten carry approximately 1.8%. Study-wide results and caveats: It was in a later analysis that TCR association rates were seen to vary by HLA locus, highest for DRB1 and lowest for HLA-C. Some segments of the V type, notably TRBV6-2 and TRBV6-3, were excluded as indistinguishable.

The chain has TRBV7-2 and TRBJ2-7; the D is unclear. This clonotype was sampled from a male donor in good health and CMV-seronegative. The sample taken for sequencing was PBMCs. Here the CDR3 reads CASSLGSASRSYEQYF. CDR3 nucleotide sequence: TGTGCCAGCAGCTTAGGGTCCGCCAGCCGGAGCTACGAGCAGTACTTC.